Listed below are T cell receptor beta chains from one sample, sequenced in a study of T cell responses to AZD1222 COVID-19 vaccine. The method was immunoSEQ multiplex PCR; TCRdb's version includes in-frame clones alone and lacks a portion of them. The table records about 66,000 clones, around three quarters of them present only once. This specimen was peripheral blood, taken 28 days after the second AZD1222 dose. Every receptor here comes from an adult who received the AZD1222 COVID-19 vaccine. Each CDR3 is given with its conserved first and last residue. The D gene is left open where the match is weak. Rows give clone size only sometimes, using once, few, many, or a class for an expanded clone.

j_call: TRBJ1-6
clone_size: .
d_call: .
v_call: TRBV19
cdr3_nt: TGTGCCAGTAGCCCAGCAGGCCGCTCCTATAATTCACCCCTCCACTTT
cdr3_aa: CASSPAGRSYNSPLHF

j_call: TRBJ2-5
clone_size: .
d_call: .
v_call: TRBV7-6
cdr3_nt: TGTGCCAGCGGGCGGAGCCGTCAAGAGACCCAGTACTTC
cdr3_aa: CASGRSRQETQYF

j_call: TRBJ2-1
clone_size: once
d_call: .
v_call: TRBV6-6
cdr3_nt: TGTGCCAGCGCAGCGAGGGTGACAGATGAGCAGTTCTTC
cdr3_aa: CASAARVTDEQFF

j_call: TRBJ1-1
clone_size: once
d_call: .
v_call: TRBV28
cdr3_nt: TGTGCCAGCAGTCGGACGGGCCGCCTGAACACTGAAGCTTTCTTT
cdr3_aa: CASSRTGRLNTEAFF

j_call: TRBJ1-6
clone_size: .
d_call: .
v_call: TRBV7-2
cdr3_nt: TGTGCCAGCAGCCCAGGACAGAGCTCCTATAATTCACCCCTCCACTTT
cdr3_aa: CASSPGQSSYNSPLHF

j_call: TRBJ1-4
clone_size: .
d_call: TRBD1
v_call: TRBV18
cdr3_nt: TGTGCCAGCTCACCACGCCAGGGGGTAGTAGAAAAACTGTTTTTT
cdr3_aa: CASSPRQGVVEKLFF

j_call: TRBJ2-7
clone_size: .
d_call: TRBD1
v_call: TRBV19
cdr3_nt: TGTGCCAGTACCACCCACGACAGGGCCCCCTACGAGCAGTACTTC
cdr3_aa: CASTTHDRAPYEQYF

j_call: TRBJ1-2
clone_size: .
d_call: .
v_call: TRBV7-2
cdr3_nt: TGTGCCAGCAGCTCCCAAACCGGGATCGGCTATGGCTACACCTTC
cdr3_aa: CASSSQTGIGYGYTF

j_call: TRBJ1-4
clone_size: .
d_call: TRBD1
v_call: TRBV7-9
cdr3_nt: TGTGCCAGCAGCTCCTGGACAGGGAGGGGTGAAAAACTGTTTTTT
cdr3_aa: CASSSWTGRGEKLFF

j_call: TRBJ2-1
clone_size: .
d_call: TRBD2
v_call: TRBV9
cdr3_nt: TGTGCCAGCAACCTCGGGGGGTCTCGGTCCTACAATGAGCAGTTCTTC
cdr3_aa: CASNLGGSRSYNEQFF

j_call: TRBJ1-4
clone_size: .
d_call: TRBD1
v_call: TRBV28
cdr3_nt: TGTGCCAGCAGTTCGACGACAGGGGGTAATGAAAAACTGTTTTTT
cdr3_aa: CASSSTTGGNEKLFF

j_call: TRBJ1-1
clone_size: .
d_call: .
v_call: TRBV5-1
cdr3_nt: TGCGCCAGCAGCTTGGACGGGGGGGGCGCAAACACTGAAGCTTTCTTT
cdr3_aa: CASSLDGGGANTEAFF

j_call: TRBJ2-5
clone_size: .
d_call: TRBD2
v_call: TRBV19
cdr3_nt: TGTGCCAGTAGTCCCCGAGTAGCGGGGGGGCCAGAGACCCAGTACTTC
cdr3_aa: CASSPRVAGGPETQYF

j_call: TRBJ1-1
clone_size: few
d_call: .
v_call: TRBV5-1
cdr3_nt: TGCGCCAGCAGCTTTGGGACTACGGGAGGCACTGAAGCTTTCTTT
cdr3_aa: CASSFGTTGGTEAFF

j_call: TRBJ1-1
clone_size: .
d_call: .
v_call: TRBV6-5
cdr3_nt: TGTGCCACCTCAGCCGAAGTGGGGAACACTGAAGCTTTCTTT
cdr3_aa: CATSAEVGNTEAFF

j_call: TRBJ1-2
clone_size: once
d_call: .
v_call: TRBV5-6
cdr3_nt: TGTGCCAGCAGCGAAGGAGGATATGGCTACACCTTC
cdr3_aa: CASSEGGYGYTF

j_call: TRBJ2-7
clone_size: .
d_call: TRBD2
v_call: TRBV28
cdr3_nt: TGTGCCAGCAGCCCACTAGCGGGGGACCGCTACGAGCAGTACTTC
cdr3_aa: CASSPLAGDRYEQYF

j_call: TRBJ1-4
clone_size: .
d_call: .
v_call: TRBV7-2
cdr3_nt: TGTGCCAGCAGCGCGTACATAGATGAAAAACTGTTTTTT
cdr3_aa: CASSAYIDEKLFF

j_call: TRBJ1-3
clone_size: .
d_call: .
v_call: TRBV4-3
cdr3_nt: TGCGCCAGCAGCCAAGGGCCCGGGGCTGGAAACACCATATATTTT
cdr3_aa: CASSQGPGAGNTIYF

j_call: TRBJ1-1
clone_size: .
d_call: .
v_call: TRBV5-1
cdr3_nt: TGCGCCAGCAGCTTCGCGACAGAGAACACTGAAGCTTTCTTT
cdr3_aa: CASSFATENTEAFF

j_call: TRBJ1-3
clone_size: .
d_call: .
v_call: TRBV7-6
cdr3_nt: TGTGCCAGCAGGAGGGGCCCGGGGAGTGGAAACACCATATATTTT
cdr3_aa: CASRRGPGSGNTIYF

j_call: TRBJ2-3
clone_size: once
d_call: TRBD2
v_call: TRBV10-3
cdr3_nt: TGTGCCATCAGGCATCCTTTAGCGGGGCGAACAGATACGCAGTATTTT
cdr3_aa: CAIRHPLAGRTDTQYF

j_call: TRBJ1-2
clone_size: once
d_call: .
v_call: TRBV6-5
cdr3_nt: TGTGCCAGCAGGGACAGTGTCTATGGCTACACCTTC
cdr3_aa: CASRDSVYGYTF

j_call: TRBJ2-5
clone_size: once
d_call: .
v_call: TRBV6-4
cdr3_nt: TGTGCCAGCACCTCACGGGGCTCCAGGACCCGGGAGACCCAGTACTTC
cdr3_aa: CASTSRGSRTRETQYF

j_call: TRBJ1-4
clone_size: .
d_call: TRBD1
v_call: TRBV15
cdr3_nt: TGTGCCACCAGCAGAACTCGGACAGGGGGACCATCTGAAAAACTGTTTTTT
cdr3_aa: CATSRTRTGGPSEKLFF

j_call: TRBJ2-5
clone_size: .
d_call: TRBD2
v_call: TRBV10-3
cdr3_nt: TGTGCCATCAGTGATCGCGGGGGGGCCTGGGAGACCCAGTACTTC
cdr3_aa: CAISDRGGAWETQYF

j_call: TRBJ1-6
clone_size: .
d_call: TRBD1
v_call: TRBV5-1
cdr3_nt: TGCGCCAGCAGCTTGCGCCAGGGGGCCTCCGGTTCACCCCTCCACTTT
cdr3_aa: CASSLRQGASGSPLHF

j_call: TRBJ2-1
clone_size: .
d_call: TRBD2
v_call: TRBV11-2
cdr3_nt: TGTGCCAGCAGCTTAGCGGGGTCCCGGGGGGGAACCTACAATGAGCAGTTCTTC
cdr3_aa: CASSLAGSRGGTYNEQFF

j_call: TRBJ1-3
clone_size: .
d_call: TRBD1
v_call: TRBV6-5
cdr3_nt: TGTGCCAGCCACACAGGGGGCTCTGGAAACACCATATATTTT
cdr3_aa: CASHTGGSGNTIYF

j_call: TRBJ2-1
clone_size: .
d_call: .
v_call: TRBV28
cdr3_nt: TGTGCCAGCAGTTTATGGCAGGGAGAATCTAATGAGCAGTTCTTC
cdr3_aa: CASSLWQGESNEQFF

j_call: TRBJ1-5
clone_size: .
d_call: .
v_call: TRBV19
cdr3_nt: TGTGCCAGTAGTGGCGGAGGGGGGAATCAGCCCCAGCATTTT
cdr3_aa: CASSGGGGNQPQHF

j_call: TRBJ1-1
clone_size: .
d_call: .
v_call: TRBV2
cdr3_nt: TGTGCCAGCAGTGAGGGGACATCAAACACTGAAGCTTTCTTT
cdr3_aa: CASSEGTSNTEAFF